The clone carrying this T cell receptor (beta chain) was counted a single time. The data stem from a study of blood T cell repertoires in COVID-19. Study background: PBMCs, B-cell-depleted T cells, or T cells provided the cDNA or gDNA that made up the material.

The germline CDR1 and CDR2 sequences are LNHDA and SQIVND (reference sequence). This CDR3 spans 16 amino acids. V gave up 7 bases and J gave up 1 base, with 19 bases separating them. Sequencing used immunoSEQ multiplex PCR; TCRdb keeps in-frame clones, though not all of them. The sample consists of 100,000 or so clones, about 85% of them appearing once. The sequenced sample was peripheral blood. The rearrangement links TRBV19 to TRBJ1-1, with D possibly TRBD1 on 5 matching bases. The sequence was obtained from a human donor in a cohort sampled during active COVID-19. CDR3 DNA sequence: TGTGCCAGTAAGCGGGGCAGGGAAATATCGAACACTGAAGCTTTCTTT. As protein: CASKRGREISNTEAFF.